These 19 T cell receptor beta chains originate from one sample sequenced in a study of T cell responses to AZD1222 COVID-19 vaccine. Here immunoSEQ multiplex PCR was the method, and the copy in TCRdb shows in-frame clones only, minus some. The sample holds 110,000 to 150,000 clones, approximately 90% seen once. This specimen was peripheral blood, taken on day 0 of AZD1222 vaccination. Source of these receptors: an adult in good health.

The chain links TRBV20-1 to TRBJ2-1; D possibly corresponds to TRBD2 (6 bases). The CDR3 is 11 residues long. The ends were cut back, 8 bases at V and 7 bases at J, with 12 bases in the middle. Per the germline V gene, CDR1 is DFQATT and CDR2 is SNEGSKA (reference sequence). Here the CDR3 DNA reads TGCAGTCCACCCCGGGGGAATGAGCAGTTCTTC. Protein sequence: CSPPRGNEQFF.

V is TRBV28 and J is TRBJ1-2, with a tentative D call TRBD1 (5 bases). The CDR3 spans 13 residues. Per the germline V gene, CDR1 is MDHEN and CDR2 is SYDVKM. V gave up 7 bases and J gave up 6 bases, with 15 bases separating them. The CDR3 sequence is CASTDPGRHGYTF. The CDR3 DNA reads TGTGCCAGCACCGACCCGGGACGCCATGGCTACACCTTC.

J is TRBJ1-1 and V is TRBV9; D ambiguous. The V gene lost 0 bases and the J gene lost 0 bases, with 6 bases spanning the gap. This CDR3 spans 14 amino acids. Germline V CDR1 and CDR2: SGDLS, YYNGEE. The CDR3 loop reads CASSVGWVNTEAFF. DNA of the CDR3: TGTGCCAGCAGCGTAGGTTGGGTGAACACTGAAGCTTTCTTT.

The V and J genes are TRBV6-2 or TRBV6-3 and TRBJ2-7; D is unclear. The length of the CDR3 is 12 residues. The V end was cut by 4 bases, the J end by 2 bases, with 6 bases between. CDR1 and CDR2 from the germline V gene are MNHEY and SVGEGT. CDR3 region: CASSSVAYEQYF. CDR3 in DNA: TGTGCCAGCAGTTCCGTGGCCTACGAGCAGTACTTC.

The CDR3 reads CASRSTGTPNEQYF. CDR3 DNA: TGTGCCAGCAGATCCACCGGGACACCCAACGAGCAGTACTTC. J is TRBJ2-7 and V is TRBV6-6; TRBD1 might be the D (6 bases). This CDR3 spans 14 amino acids. Trimming removed 6 bases from V and 5 bases from J, with 17 bases in between. The V gene's germline CDR1 is MNHNY and CDR2 SVGAGI (reference sequence).

The V call is TRBV4-1, the J call TRBJ1-6; no clear D. Trimming took off 0 bases at V and 1 base at J, with 10 bases between the two ends. CDR1 and CDR2 (germline): MGHRA, YSYEKL. This CDR3 comprises 17 residues. CDR3 DNA sequence: TGCGCCAGCAGCCAAGAACGGGTTGCGTCCTATAATTCACCCCTCCACTTT. Its protein is CASSQERVASYNSPLHF.

This clone has a single count. The chain couples TRBV5-4 to TRBJ2-1; D unresolved. Germline V gives CDR1 SGHNT, CDR2 YYREEE (reference sequence). V dropped 4 bases and J dropped 7 bases, with 15 bases sitting between them. The CDR3 covers 14 residues. CDR3 in amino acids: CASSQYGRRNEQFF. The DNA for the CDR3 is TGTGCCAGCAGCCAATACGGAAGGCGGAATGAGCAGTTCTTC.

This chain joins TRBV5-1 and TRBJ1-5; possibly TRBD1 for D (6 bases). V lost 5 bases and J lost 7, with 13 bases in between. Looked up from germline, CDR1 is SGHRS and CDR2 is YFSETQ. The CDR3 is made up of 13 amino acids. The CDR3: CASSAGVQQPQHF. The CDR3 DNA reads TGCGCCAGCAGTGCAGGGGTGCAGCAGCCCCAGCATTTT.

This clone showed up just once. The CDR3 is CASSEAGYAYNEQFF. The CDR3 DNA reads TGTGCCAGCAGTGAGGCAGGGTATGCGTACAATGAGCAGTTCTTC. The rearrangement uses TRBV6-1 and TRBJ2-1; D is perhaps TRBD1 (5 bases). Germline V gene lookup returns CDR1 MNHNS and CDR2 SASEGT. This CDR3 is built from 15 residues. The V gene lost 3 bases and the J gene lost 4 bases, with 13 bases spanning the gap.

Comment on this clone: The junction shows a germline mismatch at one end, possibly a read error. The V gene is TRBV10-1, the J gene TRBJ2-4, with D perhaps matching TRBD1 or TRBD2 (6 bases each). The CDR3 totals 13 residues. CDR1 is WNHNN, CDR2 SYGVQD, per germline (reference sequence). CDR3 bases: TGCGCCAGCCACAATAAACGGCGGGATAAGGGGGTCTTC. Translated, it gives CASHNKRRDKGVF.

The chain has TRBV3-1 (or the pseudogene TRBV3-2) and TRBJ2-1; D is perhaps TRBD2 (6 bases). Trimming removed 1 base from V and 15 bases from J, with 13 bases in between. The germline V gene encodes CDR1 LGHDT and CDR2 YNNKEL (reference sequence). CDR3 length: 12 residues. As DNA, the CDR3 is TGTGCCAGCAGCCAAGTCGGAGGGTTTAGGTTCTTC. The encoded protein is CASSQVGGFRFF.

The chain combines TRBV29-1 with TRBJ1-1, with D possibly TRBD1 on 6 matching bases. Germline CDR1 is SQVTM and CDR2 is ANQGSEA. Trimming left V 3 bases short and J 4 bases short, with 12 bases between. The CDR3 covers 13 residues. CDR3 loop: CSVDRGGGTEAFF. The CDR3 DNA is TGCAGCGTTGATCGAGGGGGAGGCACTGAAGCTTTCTTT.

The genes are TRBV30 and TRBJ1-2, with D possibly being TRBD1 (5 bases). Germline V gives CDR1 GTSNPN, CDR2 SVGIG (reference sequence). This CDR3 region has 13 residues. V shed 4 bases and J shed 8 bases, with 17 bases lying between them. Written as DNA, the CDR3 is TGTGCCTGGACTCTCGGGCAGGGCGGGGGCTACACCTTC. Translated: CAWTLGQGGGYTF.

Here the CDR3 reads CASSQRGTGPNSPLHF. The CDR3 nucleotides are TGTGCCAGCAGCCAACGGGGGACAGGGCCTAATTCACCCCTCCACTTT. The chain uses TRBV3-1 (or the pseudogene TRBV3-2) and TRBJ1-6; TRBD1 agrees at 9 bases. V shed 2 bases, J shed 6 bases, and the junction held 5 bases outside the gene matches. Germline V CDR1 and CDR2: LGHDT, YNNKEL (reference sequence). This CDR3 is 16 amino acids long.

The V gene is TRBV9, the J gene TRBJ1-2, with 8 nucleotides matching TRBD1. V dropped 3 bases and J dropped 2; count of bases not matched to a gene: 3. The CDR3 runs to 14 residues. Germline V gene data show CDR1 as SGDLS and CDR2 as YYNGEE. The CDR3 DNA follows: TGTGCCAGCAGCGAGAGGACAGGGAACTATGGCTACACCTTC. It translates to CASSERTGNYGYTF.

The chain has TRBV10-3 and TRBJ1-4; 8 bases map to TRBD1. CDR1 and CDR2 from the germline V gene are ENHRY and SYGVKD. Unmatched junction bases numbered 2, after V lost 6 bases and J lost 5 bases. The CDR3 has 13 amino acids. The CDR3 here is CAIRGTGNEKLFF. CDR3 bases: TGTGCCATCAGAGGGACAGGAAATGAAAAACTGTTTTTT.

The rearrangement links TRBV27 to TRBJ2-7; TRBD2 agrees at 10 bases. Germline-derived CDR1 and CDR2 are MNHEY and SMNVEV (reference sequence). The CDR3 is 14 amino acids. Unmatched junction bases numbered 6, after V lost 6 bases and J lost 4 bases. The CDR3: CASSSGLAAYEQYF. The CDR3 nucleotides are TGTGCCAGCAGCTCTGGACTAGCGGCGTACGAGCAGTACTTC.

The chain recombines TRBV6-4 with TRBJ1-2; D gene uncertain. Trimming took 2 bases from V and 2 from J, leaving 9 bases between them. CDR3 size: 14 residues. The germline V gene encodes CDR1 MRHNA and CDR2 SNTAGT. DNA for the CDR3: TGTGCCAGCAGTGACGCCCCAGCGAACTATGGCTACACCTTC. Translating gives CASSDAPANYGYTF.

This chain joins TRBV6-4 and TRBJ1-1; D ambiguous. Germline CDR1 is MRHNA and CDR2 is SNTAGT. This CDR3 contains 14 residues. Trimming stripped 9 bases from V and 0 bases from J, with 14 bases between. The CDR3 here is CARTPGLLNTEAFF. As DNA, the CDR3 is TGTGCCAGGACTCCGGGCCTTCTGAACACTGAAGCTTTCTTT.